This paragraph reports one T cell receptor (beta chain). Its cognate antigen is unknown. Germline V gives CDR1 SGHAT, CDR2 FQNNGV. This CDR3 has 16 amino acids. V shed 3 bases and J 8 bases; nucleotides not matched to a gene: 13. The data were taken from a study of shared clonotypes between healthy human individuals. Naive-designated CD8 cells lacked CD45RO, were positively enriched for CCR7, and omitted terminally differentiated effector memory CD45RA+ cells. General study results and limits: The sharing of 5% to 6.5% of naive CD4 clonotypes was seen across a few donors.

TCRdb's copy holds only in-frame clones and misses some; the assay was immunoSEQ multiplex PCR. The data hold some 2,100,000 clones, with 85% to 95% observed a single time. The rearrangement joins TRBV11-2 to TRBJ2-1; 7 bases line up with TRBD1. What was sequenced was naive CD8+ T cells from PBMCs. This receptor was identified in a man aged 18 to 29 in good health. Some clones in this sample may be carry-over from other donors' samples. The CDR3: CASSFHDYGTDYEQFF. The CDR3 bases are TGTGCCAGCAGCTTCCACGATTACGGGACAGATTATGAGCAGTTCTTC.